Given below is one T cell receptor (beta chain) in context. No antigen is known for it. The entry originates in a study of beta chain features in type 1 diabetes. V shed 0 bases, J shed 5 bases, and the junction held 5 bases outside the gene matches. From germline, CDR1 is GTSNPN and CDR2 SVGIG (reference sequence). This CDR3 comprises 15 residues. Study-wide findings and caveats: Moderate yet significant TCRB CDR3 shortening was seen in Type 1 diabetes patients in all four CD4+ subsets.

The investigators reverse transcribed all of the isolated RNA, so they sequenced expressed TCRB transcripts. Data came from immunoSEQ multiplex PCR; TCRdb stores just in-frame clones and leaves some out. In the table there are about 710,000 clones, about 14% of which are singletons. The specimen was naive CD4+ T cells from blood. The genes are TRBV30 and TRBJ2-5, with 11 bases matching TRBD2. The sequence was obtained from a man in his late teens or twenties with type 1 diabetes. In nucleotides, the CDR3 is TGTGCCTGGAGTGTTAGCGGGAGGGCCCGGGAGACCCAGTACTTC. As protein: CAWSVSGRARETQYF. The full variable domain, in which reference TRBV30 and TRBJ2-5 provide the parts outside the CDR3, is SQTIHQWPATLVQPVGSPLSLECTVEGTSNPNLYWYRQAAGRGLQLLFYSVGIGQISSEVPQNLSASRPQDRQFILSSKKLLLSDSGFYLCAWSVSGRARETQYFGPGTRLLVL.